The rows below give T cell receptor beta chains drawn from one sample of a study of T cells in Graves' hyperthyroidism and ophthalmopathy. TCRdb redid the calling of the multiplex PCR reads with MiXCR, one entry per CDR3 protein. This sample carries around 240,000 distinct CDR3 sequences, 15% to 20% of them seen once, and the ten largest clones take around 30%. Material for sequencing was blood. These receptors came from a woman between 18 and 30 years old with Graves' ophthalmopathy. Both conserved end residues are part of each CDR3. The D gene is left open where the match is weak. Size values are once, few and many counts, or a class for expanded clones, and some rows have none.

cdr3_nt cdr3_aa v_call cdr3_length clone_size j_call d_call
TGTGCCAGCAGACCCCTCCTAAATCAGCCCCAGCATTTT CASRPLLNQPQHF TRBV28 13 many TRBJ1-5 .
TGTGCCAGCAGCTCCCGGTGGCTCCCTGTACCGGGACTAGCGGGAGGGCCGGACAATGAGCAGTTCTTC CASSSRWLPVPGLAGGPDNEQFF TRBV7-2 23 many TRBJ2-1 TRBD2
TGCGCCAGCAGCCAAGGGCAGGGGTCTAGCACAGATACGCAGTATTTT CASSQGQGSSTDTQYF TRBV4-1 16 many TRBJ2-3 .
TGTGCCTGGAGCGACAGGGCGAACACTGAAGCTTTCTTT CAWSDRANTEAFF TRBV30 13 . TRBJ1-1 TRBD1
TGTGCCAGCAGCTTGAACACGGTGGCCACTGAAGCTTTCTTT CASSLNTVATEAFF TRBV5-6 14 many TRBJ1-1 .
TGTGCCAGCAGCGGGCAAACCTACGAGCAGTACTTC CASSGQTYEQYF TRBV7-9 12 many TRBJ2-7 .
TGTGCCAGCAGTAACCTTGCGGGGGTAGTAGATACGCAGTATTTT CASSNLAGVVDTQYF TRBV11-3 15 many TRBJ2-3 TRBD2
TGTGCCAGCAGTGAAAAGGGGAAAGGGGGGATAAGGGCGGCCCAGTACTTC CASSEKGKGGIRAAQYF TRBV12-3/TRBV12-4 17 many TRBJ2-5 .
TGTGCCAGCAGCGTAGCTACTATAAGCACTGAAGCTTTCTTT CASSVATISTEAFF TRBV9 14 . TRBJ1-1 .
TGTGCCAGCAGTGAATTCAGGGGTAAGGGGCCCCAGCATTTT CASSEFRGKGPQHF TRBV2 14 many TRBJ1-5 .
TGCAGTGCGATAGACGGACTAGCGGGGAGCTCCTACAATGAGCAGTTCTTC CSAIDGLAGSSYNEQFF TRBV20-1 17 . TRBJ2-1 TRBD2